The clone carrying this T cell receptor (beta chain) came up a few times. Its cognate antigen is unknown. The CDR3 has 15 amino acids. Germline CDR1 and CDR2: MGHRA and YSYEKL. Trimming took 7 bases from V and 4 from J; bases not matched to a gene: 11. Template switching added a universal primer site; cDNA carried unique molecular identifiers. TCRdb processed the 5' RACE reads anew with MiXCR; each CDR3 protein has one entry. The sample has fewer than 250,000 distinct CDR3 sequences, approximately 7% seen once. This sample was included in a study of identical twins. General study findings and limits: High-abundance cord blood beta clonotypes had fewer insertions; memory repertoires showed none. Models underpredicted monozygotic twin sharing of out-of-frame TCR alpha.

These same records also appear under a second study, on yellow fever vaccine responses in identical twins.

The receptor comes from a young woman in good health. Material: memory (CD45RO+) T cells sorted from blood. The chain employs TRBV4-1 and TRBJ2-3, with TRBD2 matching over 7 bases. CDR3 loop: CASTLEWGLPDTQYF. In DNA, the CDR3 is TGCGCCAGCACCCTAGAGTGGGGACTACCAGATACGCAGTATTTT.